These 30 T cell receptor beta chains were all obtained from the same sample, sequenced in a study of blood T cell repertoires in COVID-19. Using immunoSEQ multiplex PCR, the repertoire was profiled, and TCRdb retains in-frame clones only, with some absent. The sample lists more than 450,000 clones; 87% were seen once. Material: PBMCs or T cells enriched from blood (not recorded which). The receptors shown here come from a woman aged 18-30 years who had recovered from COVID-19.

V usage is TRBV5-5 and J usage is TRBJ1-6, with D possibly being TRBD1 (6 bases). Trimming pared 2 bases from V and 11 bases from J, leaving 23 bases between. Germline CDR1 reads SGHKS; CDR2 reads YYEKEE (reference sequence). The CDR3 runs to 17 residues. This CDR3 is CASSFRAGVGETPPLHF. Written as DNA, the CDR3 is TGTGCCAGCAGCTTTAGGGCAGGGGTGGGCGAGACCCCACCCCTCCACTTT.

This rearrangement joins TRBV30 to TRBJ1-6; D remains ambiguous. CDR1 and CDR2 from the germline V gene are GTSNPN and SVGIG (reference sequence). The CDR3 extends over 15 amino acids. Trimming took 1 base from V and 5 from J, leaving 12 bases between them. The CDR3 nucleotides read TGTGCCTGGAGTGGACCAGGAGGAGATAATTCACCCCTCCACTTT. Residues: CAWSGPGGDNSPLHF.

The J gene is TRBJ2-7, the V gene TRBV9; D unclear. The CDR3 is made up of 16 amino acids. Germline V lookup: CDR1 SGDLS, CDR2 YYNGEE. V lost 4 bases and J 3 bases, leaving 20 bases between the germline ends. CDR3 loop: CASSRLANLNFYEQYF. For the CDR3, the DNA is TGTGCCAGCAGCCGTCTTGCGAACTTAAATTTCTACGAGCAGTACTTC.

The chain carries TRBV19 and TRBJ1-3; D gene uncertain. Germline CDR1 is LNHDA and CDR2 is SQIVND (reference sequence). The CDR3 consists of 16 residues. Trimming cost V 4 bases and J 1 base, with 14 bases left between them. The CDR3 bases are TGTGCCAGTAGTAGGTCGACATATGGTTCTGGAAACACCATATATTTT. Its translation: CASSRSTYGSGNTIYF.

The chain joins TRBV2 to TRBJ2-2; 10 nucleotides line up with TRBD2. Germline lookup yields CDR1 SNHLY and CDR2 FYNNEI. After removal of 3 bases from V and 6 bases from J, the junction contained 7 bases not matched to a gene. The CDR3 sequence is 16 residues long. CDR3 nucleotide sequence: TGTGCCAGCAGTGATCCGGGACTAGCGACCGCCGGGGAGCTGTTTTTT. Translated: CASSDPGLATAGELFF.

This chain links TRBV27 with TRBJ2-7; 10 nucleotides match TRBD2. Germline-derived CDR1 and CDR2 are MNHEY and SMNVEV (reference sequence). The CDR3 extends over 13 amino acids. The V segment lost 4 bases and the J segment 7 bases; nucleotides outside the gene matches: 4. In DNA form, the CDR3 reads TGTGCCAGCAGTTCCGGACTAGCGGTAGAGCAGTACTTC. Translation gives CASSSGLAVEQYF.

The chain carries TRBV12-5 and TRBJ2-7; 7 bases map to TRBD2. The CDR3 covers 16 residues. The germline V gene encodes CDR1 LGHNT and CDR2 FRNRAP. After removal of 6 bases from V and 4 bases from J, the junction contained 15 bases not matched to a gene. The CDR3 DNA sequence: TGTGCTAGTGGCCCCCCTGGGGAGGGAGGAGGGTACGAGCAGTACTTC. Translated: CASGPPGEGGGYEQYF.

V is TRBV11-2 and J is TRBJ1-4; TRBD1 might be the D (5 bases). CDR1 and CDR2 (germline): SGHAT, FQNNGV. Trimming took 5 bases from V and 8 from J, leaving 15 bases between them. The CDR3 is 14 amino acids. DNA of the CDR3: TGTGCCAGCAGCGGGCGGTTCGGGGGGGAAAAACTGTTTTTT. Protein: CASSGRFGGEKLFF.

The rearrangement links TRBV29-1 to TRBJ2-5, with 7 bases identical to TRBD2. The germline CDR1 and CDR2 sequences are SQVTM and ANQGSEA. CDR3 size: 15 residues. J lost 5 bases, V lost 2 bases, and 11 bases had no gene match. The CDR3 coding sequence is TGCAGCGTTGAAAAAGGGAGGGGCCTGTCGGAGACCCAGTACTTC. This translates into CSVEKGRGLSETQYF.

This sequence joins TRBV30 and TRBJ1-1, with 8 bases that match TRBD1. Trimming removed 4 bases from V and 0 bases from J; junction bases left unmatched: 1. The CDR3 runs to 13 residues. Germline CDR1 GTSNPN, CDR2 SVGIG (reference sequence). The CDR3, as DNA: TGTGCCTGGAAGGACAGGGTGAACACTGAAGCTTTCTTT. It specifies CAWKDRVNTEAFF.

The rearrangement uses TRBV7-9 and TRBJ2-7, with D tentatively TRBD1 (6 bases). Germline assignment: CDR1 SEHNR and CDR2 FQNEAQ (reference sequence). The CDR3 totals 12 residues. Trimming left V 5 bases short and J 1 base short, with 6 bases between. CDR3: CASSDRSYEQYF. DNA for the CDR3: TGTGCCAGCAGCGACAGGTCCTACGAGCAGTACTTC.

CDR3 sequence (DNA): TGTGCCAGCAGCTCCCTCCTCCGGGGGTCCACAGATACGCAGTATTTT. It is translated as CASSSLLRGSTDTQYF. This sequence joins TRBV7-8 and TRBJ2-3; TRBD2 is a possible D gene (6 bases). This CDR3 is 16 amino acids long. The germline V gene encodes CDR1 SGHVS and CDR2 FQNEAQ. V lost 4 bases to trimming and J lost 2 bases, with 16 bases between them.

This rearrangement joins TRBV14 to TRBJ2-7; a weak D match, TRBD1 (5 bases). The germline V gene encodes CDR1 SGHDN and CDR2 FVKESK. Trimming cost V 1 base and J 6 bases, with 16 bases left between them. The CDR3 covers 15 residues. The CDR3 bases are TGTGCCAGCAGCCAAGGAAGGGGCCCGCCAGGCGAGCAGTACTTC. Translation: CASSQGRGPPGEQYF.

V usage is TRBV4-1 and J usage is TRBJ1-5; D might be TRBD1 (5 bases). Germline-derived CDR1 and CDR2 are MGHRA and YSYEKL. The CDR3 spans 17 residues. The V gene lost 0 bases and the J gene lost 2 bases, with 14 bases spanning the gap. The CDR3: CASSQDIGAKGNQPQHF. In DNA form, the CDR3 reads TGCGCCAGCAGCCAAGATATTGGGGCTAAGGGCAATCAGCCCCAGCATTTT.

The rearrangement links TRBV3-1 (or the pseudogene TRBV3-2) to TRBJ1-3; D is ambiguous. V gave up 6 bases and J gave up 4 bases, with 7 bases separating them. Germline V lookup: CDR1 LGHDT, CDR2 YNNKEL (reference sequence). The CDR3 covers 12 residues. For the CDR3, the DNA is TGTGCCAGCAGGTCCCAGGGAAACACCATATATTTT. Its translation is CASRSQGNTIYF.

The V gene is TRBV27, the J gene TRBJ1-6; possibly TRBD1 for D (6 bases). In germline, CDR1 is MNHEY, CDR2 SMNVEV (reference sequence). The V gene lost 5 bases and the J gene lost 8 bases, with 16 bases spanning the gap. The CDR3 runs 15 residues. The CDR3 region has the DNA TGTGCCAGCAGTAGGACTAGGACAGACCATTCACCCCTCCACTTT. Protein sequence: CASSRTRTDHSPLHF.

Notes on this clone: A read error may produce the germline difference seen at one junction end. Other nucleotide sequences from this sample produce the same CDR3. V usage is TRBV12-3 or TRBV12-4 and J usage is TRBJ1-5; D might be TRBD1 (6 bases). CDR3 length: 13 residues. CDR3 nucleotides: TGTGCCAGCAGCTTAGACAGGAATCAGCCCCAGCATTTT. Protein product: CASSLDRNQPQHF.

J is TRBJ2-2 and V is TRBV15; a weak D match, TRBD1 (5 bases). The CDR3 is 14 amino acids. The germline V and J ends were trimmed by 5 bases and 6 bases, with 13 bases remaining between them. The germline gives CDR1 LNHNV, CDR2 YYDKDF (reference sequence). The CDR3 DNA follows: TGTGCCACCAGCCTCAGGGTTCTGGCCGGGGAGCTGTTTTTT. The encoded protein is CATSLRVLAGELFF. The full variable domain, completed using reference TRBV15 and TRBJ2-2, is DAMVIQNPRYQVTQFGKPVTLSCSQTLNHNVMYWYQQKSSQAPKLLFHYYDKDFNNEADTPDNFQSRRPNTSFCFLDIRSPGLGDTAMYLCATSLRVLAGELFFGEGSRLTVL.

This clone was counted a few times. The CDR3 sequence is CAGGQGTNYGYTF. The CDR3, as DNA: TGTGCCGGAGGACAGGGAACTAACTATGGCTACACCTTC. V gene TRBV30 combines with J gene TRBJ1-2; 8 nucleotides match TRBD1. J gave up 0 bases and V 8 bases, and 5 bases lay outside the gene matches. CDR1 GTSNPN and CDR2 SVGIG come from the germline V gene (reference sequence). The CDR3 length is 13 residues.

This clone was seen once. The rearrangement uses TRBV7-8 and TRBJ2-7, with 8 bases matching TRBD2. Unmatched junction bases numbered 5, after V lost 2 bases and J lost 5 bases. Germline CDR1 SGHVS, CDR2 FQNEAQ. The CDR3 loop spans 14 amino acids. The chain's CDR3 is CASSLRGGWDEQYF. CDR3 sequence (DNA): TGTGCCAGCAGCTTACGGGGGGGATGGGACGAGCAGTACTTC.

The rearrangement joins TRBV10-1 to TRBJ2-7, with TRBD2 identical over 7 bases. The CDR3 spans 15 residues. Trimming at V came to 3 bases and at J to 0 bases, leaving 5 bases not matched to a gene. Germline V gene data show CDR1 as WNHNN and CDR2 as SYGVQD (reference sequence). Written as DNA, the CDR3 is TGCGCCAGCAGTGAAGGAGCGGGGATCTCCTACGAGCAGTACTTC. Its protein product is CASSEGAGISYEQYF.

V usage is TRBV18 and J usage is TRBJ1-4; 7 bases are shared with TRBD1. The V and J ends lost 3 bases and 2 bases, in that order; junction bases with no gene match: 3. Germline V gene data show CDR1 as KGHSH and CDR2 as LQKENI. The CDR3 is made up of 15 amino acids. In DNA, the CDR3 is TGTGCCAGCTCACCTATACAGGGGACTAATGAAAAACTGTTTTTT. This encodes CASSPIQGTNEKLFF.

CDR3 in DNA: TGTGCCAGCACCCTCTATATGAACACTGAAGCTTTCTTT. It codes for CASTLYMNTEAFF. This chain uses TRBV2 with TRBJ1-1; D uncertain. V was pared by 7 bases and J by 0 bases, with 9 bases between. This CDR3 is built from 13 residues. Germline-derived CDR1 and CDR2 are SNHLY and FYNNEI.

The chain joins TRBV4-1 to TRBJ2-5, with 7 bases matching TRBD1. J gave up 1 base and V 4 bases, and 9 bases lay outside the gene matches. The germline V gene encodes CDR1 MGHRA and CDR2 YSYEKL. The CDR3 extends over 16 amino acids. CDR3 DNA: TGCGCCAGCAGCCTTTACACAGGGGATACCCAAGAGACCCAGTACTTC. Translating it yields CASSLYTGDTQETQYF.

The V gene is TRBV3-1 (or the pseudogene TRBV3-2), the J gene TRBJ2-5; the D gene is possibly TRBD2 (6 bases). The CDR3 runs 14 residues. Deletions cut 5 bases from V and 2 bases from J, with 12 bases between. From germline, CDR1 is LGHDT and CDR2 YNNKEL (reference sequence). CDR3 sequence: CASSYGTAQETQYF. For the CDR3, the DNA is TGTGCCAGCAGCTACGGGACTGCTCAAGAGACCCAGTACTTC.

This clone was observed once. As DNA, the CDR3 is TGTGCCAGCAGCTTAGGGACAGGGGCGGCAGATACGCAGTATTTT. This sequence encodes CASSLGTGAADTQYF. This chain links TRBV11-1 with TRBJ2-3; 9 bases map to TRBD1. Germline-derived CDR1 and CDR2 are SGHAT and FQDESV (reference sequence). The junction had 3 bases not matched to a gene; V was cut back by 1 base and J by 4 bases. The CDR3 is 15 amino acids.

This clone showed up just a few times. The J gene is TRBJ2-7, the V gene TRBV5-1, with 7 bases aligning to TRBD1. CDR1 SGHRS and CDR2 YFSETQ come from the germline V gene. CDR3 length equals 15 residues. V shed 2 bases and J 4 bases; nucleotides not matched to a gene: 9. Here the CDR3 DNA reads TGCGCCAGCAGCTTAGGGGACAGCTATTCATACGAGCAGTACTTC. Protein sequence: CASSLGDSYSYEQYF.

This chain connects TRBV6-5 to TRBJ2-1; a weak D match, TRBD2 (6 bases). The CDR3 is 15 residues long. V lost 6 bases and J 0 bases, leaving 12 bases between the germline ends. Looked up from germline, CDR1 is MNHEY and CDR2 is SVGAGI. The CDR3, as DNA: TGTGCCAGCAGCCCCCTAGCGAGCTCCTACAATGAGCAGTTCTTC. Amino acid sequence: CASSPLASSYNEQFF.

V gene TRBV2 combines with J gene TRBJ1-5; 7 bases line up with TRBD1. J was trimmed by 5 bases and V by 5 bases; bases with no gene match: 6. Germline CDR1 SNHLY, CDR2 FYNNEI. This CDR3 has 14 residues. CDR3 protein: CASSPSTGDQPQHF. The CDR3 DNA reads TGTGCCAGCAGTCCTTCCACAGGGGATCAGCCCCAGCATTTT.

The rearrangement joins TRBV29-1 to TRBJ2-3; TRBD2 agrees at 9 bases. In germline, CDR1 is SQVTM, CDR2 ANQGSEA. Losses at the gene ends were 6 bases for V and 2 bases for J; bases not matched to a gene: 3. CDR3 size: 13 residues. DNA for the CDR3: TGCAGCGTAGCGGGGGGATACACAGATACGCAGTATTTT. Translated: CSVAGGYTDTQYF.